The clone carrying this T cell receptor (beta chain) was observed a handful of times. The time point here: time of PML onset. This entry belongs to a study of multiple sclerosis patients with progressive multifocal leukoencephalopathy. Profiling relied on immunoSEQ multiplex PCR, and the TCRdb table lists in-frame clones only, not all of them. The repertoire holds roughly 30,000 clones, roughly 86% seen once, with around 5.7% in the top ten. The CDR3 consists of 14 residues. The germline V gene has CDR1 MRHNA and CDR2 SNTAGT. Trimming pared 6 bases from V and 3 bases from J, leaving 14 bases between. Material: PBMCs, obtained from a patient treated with natalizumab. V is TRBV6-4 and J is TRBJ1-1; D ambiguous. The sequence derives from a woman aged 40 to 50 with progressive multifocal leukoencephalopathy. The CDR3 coding sequence is TGTGCCAGCAGCCGAGGTCCTCTTGACACTGAAGCTTTCTTT. Translating gives CASSRGPLDTEAFF.